Shown below are 10 T cell receptor beta chains from a single sample sequenced in a study of cytomegalovirus exposure and HLA in healthy donors. The PCR had 60 Vbeta and 13 Jbeta primers. Sequenced by immunoSEQ multiplex PCR; TCRdb stores in-frame clones only, minus some. Of roughly 110,000 clones in the sample, roughly four fifths are singletons; the top ten hold approximately 3.7%. Material: PBMCs. The source is a man aged 55 to 69 in good health and CMV-seronegative.

This clone was counted only a few times. This chain links TRBV12-5 with TRBJ2-5; TRBD1 is a possible D gene (6 bases). Germline V gene sequence: CDR1 LGHNT, CDR2 FRNRAP. Trimming stripped 5 bases from V and 2 bases from J, with 24 bases between. The length of the CDR3 is 18 residues. In nucleotides, the CDR3 is TGTGCTAGTGGTCAAGGACAGCCGTTTACTGATTTTCAAGAGACCCAGTACTTC. It codes for CASGQGQPFTDFQETQYF.

The V call is TRBV4-3, the J call TRBJ2-7; 10 positions agree with TRBD1. J gave up 2 bases and V 3 bases, and 4 bases lay outside the gene matches. The CDR3 is made up of 15 amino acids. Looked up from germline, CDR1 is LGHNA and CDR2 is YSLEER. CDR3 protein: CASSHRTGGTYEQYF. The CDR3 DNA reads TGCGCCAGCAGCCATCGGACAGGGGGGACCTACGAGCAGTACTTC.

This chain uses TRBV29-1 with TRBJ2-1, with a tentative D call TRBD2 (5 bases). V was cut by 5 bases and J by 8 bases, with 13 bases left in between. CDR1 and CDR2 from the germline V gene are SQVTM and ANQGSEA. CDR3 length: 12 residues. The CDR3 here is CSVIKQRDEQFF. CDR3 coding DNA: TGCAGCGTTATAAAGCAGAGGGATGAGCAGTTCTTC.

This clone was counted between two and nine times. J is TRBJ1-1 and V is TRBV5-6, with TRBD1 matching over 8 bases. V dropped 4 bases and J dropped 3; count of bases not matched to a gene: 2. Germline CDR1 and CDR2: SGHDT and YYEEEE. The CDR3 is 13 amino acids. The CDR3 region has the DNA TGTGCCAGCAGCCCGACAGGGGACACTGAAGCTTTCTTT. Translating gives CASSPTGDTEAFF.

The chain carries TRBV18 and TRBJ1-2, with D perhaps matching TRBD1 (5 bases). Germline values: CDR1 KGHSH, CDR2 LQKENI. V lost 2 bases and J 2 bases, leaving 12 bases between the germline ends. This CDR3 spans 15 amino acids. CDR3 sequence (DNA): TGTGCCAGCTCACCAACACAACAGGAGAACTATGGCTACACCTTC. Translation: CASSPTQQENYGYTF. Full variable domain (rest looked up from reference TRBV18 and TRBJ1-2): NAGVMQNPRHLVRRRGQEARLRCSPMKGHSHVYWYRQLPEEGLKFMVYLQKENIIDESGMPKERFSAEFPKEGPSILRIQQVVRGDSAAYFCASSPTQQENYGYTFGSGTRLTVV.

The chain carries TRBV2 and TRBJ2-1, with 8 positions matching TRBD2. The CDR3 runs to 15 residues. Trimming took 5 bases from V and 5 from J; bases not matched to a gene: 8. Germline lookup yields CDR1 SNHLY and CDR2 FYNNEI. CDR3 region: CASSFTTSENNEQFF. For the CDR3, the DNA is TGTGCCAGCAGTTTCACGACTAGCGAGAACAATGAGCAGTTCTTC.

The chain joins TRBV7-2 to TRBJ1-4; D unresolved. Germline loops: CDR1 SGHTA, CDR2 FQGNSA. The germline V and J ends were trimmed by 1 base and 5 bases, with 14 bases remaining between them. This CDR3 contains 16 residues. CDR3 nucleotide sequence: TGTGCCAGCAGCTTAGAATGGGCAGAAATAAATGAAAAACTGTTTTTT. It yields the protein CASSLEWAEINEKLFF.

The chain is built from TRBV7-2 and TRBJ1-3; D unclear. The V gene lost 8 bases and the J gene lost 0 bases, with 17 bases spanning the gap. The germline V gene has CDR1 SGHTA and CDR2 FQGNSA. The CDR3 is 16 residues long. CDR3 coding DNA: TGTGCCAGCGCCTCACTCTTGGGGAGCTCTGGAAACACCATATATTTT. Translation: CASASLLGSSGNTIYF.

With regard to this clone: The junction departs from the called germline gene at one end, perhaps through a read error. The chain joins TRBV6-5 to TRBJ2-5, with D maybe TRBD1 (5 bases). From germline, CDR1 is MNHEY and CDR2 SVGAGI. This CDR3 spans 13 amino acids. CDR3 nucleotides: TGTGCCAGCAGTTCATCTCCAACAGGCCCTGCGGACTTC. As protein: CASSSSPTGPADF.

This rearrangement joins TRBV5-1 to TRBJ2-1; 9 positions match TRBD1. Germline assignment: CDR1 SGHRS and CDR2 YFSETQ. The length of the CDR3 is 18 residues. Trimming took 4 bases from V and 6 from J; bases not matched to a gene: 17. The CDR3 DNA reads as TGCGCCAGCAGCAAGCTCACCCCGGGACAGGGAAAATCCAATGAGCAGTTCTTC. It codes for CASSKLTPGQGKSNEQFF.